A selection of T cell receptor beta chains follows, all from one sample in a study of CD8+CD57+ T cells in acquired aplastic anemia. TCRdb reprocessed the reads with MiXCR, giving one entry per CDR3 protein. The sample has about 130,000 distinct CDR3 sequences; 40% to 60% are singletons. The material sequenced was sorted CD4+, CD8+, or CD8+CD57+ T cells (not recorded which) from PBMCs. The receptors come from a human donor in good health, serving as a control. The CDR3 runs from the conserved cysteine through the conserved F or W. The D gene is left open where the match is weak.

D	V	CDR3
NA	TRBV7-7	CASSFTGTDTQYF
NA	TRBV15	CATSRDRGKGSPLHF
NA	TRBV30	CAWRELAGYTF
TRBD2	TRBV4-1	CASSLTSGPYNEQFF
NA	TRBV14	CASSQDGSFQTDTQYF
NA	TRBV7-7	CASSSYESSYEQYF
NA	TRBV5-4	CASSRRDLDPGGYTF
NA	TRBV19	CASSPGRNINQPQHF
TRBD1	TRBV2	CASSGQGALLGYTF
NA	TRBV20-1	CSAEGAEQYF
TRBD2	TRBV6-5	CASSSGLAGLSAYEQYF
NA	TRBV6-4	CASSESTNSLLHF
NA	TRBV7-2	CASSSQGGEEQYF
NA	TRBV12-3/TRBV12-4	CASTESTGRKAEAFF
TRBD1	TRBV6-2/TRBV6-3	CASSSQSTGAIGNSPLHF
NA	TRBV2	CASRGDGTQYF
NA	TRBV9	CASSVSSGNTIYF
TRBD1	TRBV29-1	CSVDRGDTEAFF
NA	TRBV19	CASSRGFWADTQYF
NA	TRBV9	CASSPRRIGRDTEAFF
TRBD2	TRBV7-2	CASSLGLAVYEQYF
TRBD1	TRBV7-2	CASSLALSLTGRTEAFF
NA	TRBV2	CASSHGQEAFF
TRBD2	TRBV5-5	CASSLASGGSDTQYF
NA	TRBV24-1	CATSDFGAGNTGELFF
TRBD1	TRBV24-1	CATNHTGAPGGYTF
NA	TRBV25-1	CASSERGDEQYF